Each of the 20 T cell receptor beta chains below was sequenced from the same sample in a study of blood T cell repertoires in COVID-19. Assay used: immunoSEQ multiplex PCR; TCRdb lists only in-frame clones, some missing. The table has 120,000 to 150,000 clones, 81% seen once. Sequenced: peripheral blood. The receptors shown here come from a human donor with acute or convalescent COVID-19. The donor label of this sample is uncertain.

V and J are TRBV25-1 and TRBJ1-4, with D possibly being TRBD1 (6 bases). The germline CDR1 and CDR2 sequences are MGHDK and SYGVNS. The ends were cut back, 1 base at V and 6 bases at J, with 18 bases in the middle. The CDR3 is 17 residues long. CDR3 amino acids: CASSELGEGTPHEKLFF. DNA for the CDR3: TGTGCCAGCAGTGAATTGGGAGAAGGGACACCACATGAAAAACTGTTTTTT.

About this clone: One junction end disagrees with the germline gene, perhaps due to a read error. This chain connects TRBV7-3 to TRBJ1-2; D unresolved. Per germline, CDR1 SGHTA and CDR2 FQGTGA. The CDR3 loop spans 13 amino acids. The CDR3 sequence is CASSVTSESGYTF. The CDR3 DNA sequence: TGTGCCAGCAGCGTAACCTCGGAGTCTGGCTACACCTTC.

The chain links TRBV6-1 to TRBJ2-7; no reliable D call. The CDR3 extends over 16 amino acids. Between the trimmed V and J ends, which lost 2 bases and 0 bases, there was a span of 14 bases. Germline V gene data show CDR1 as MNHNS and CDR2 as SASEGT. Written as DNA, the CDR3 is TGTGCCAGCAGTGAACCTAGTGCGAGCAGCTCCTACGAGCAGTACTTC. Its protein product is CASSEPSASSSYEQYF.

This clone was observed a handful of times. The CDR3 coding sequence is TGTGCCAGCAGCTTGGGGCCAGTGACAGTGAACACCGGGGAGCTGTTTTTT. This sequence encodes CASSLGPVTVNTGELFF. The V and J genes are TRBV7-9 and TRBJ2-2, with D possibly being TRBD1 (5 bases). The CDR3 runs to 17 residues. V was pared by 3 bases and J by 1 base, with 15 bases between. Germline assignment: CDR1 SEHNR and CDR2 FQNEAQ (reference sequence).

CDR3 in amino acids: CASARLNTEAFF. CDR3 coding DNA: TGTGCCAGCGCGCGCTTGAACACTGAAGCTTTCTTT. J is TRBJ1-1 and V is TRBV7-6; D is undetermined. The CDR3 has 12 amino acids. V shed 8 bases and J shed 0 bases, with 7 bases lying between them. Looked up from germline, CDR1 is SGHVS and CDR2 is FNYEAQ.

The chain employs TRBV10-2 and TRBJ1-1; possible D gene TRBD1, 5 bases. With 7 bases removed from V and 2 bases from J, the gap between germline ends came to 14 bases. The CDR3 loop spans 14 amino acids. The germline gives CDR1 WSHSY, CDR2 SAAADI. The CDR3 DNA is TGCGCCAGCACCCTCCCCGGGGGTAACACTGAAGCTTTCTTT. Amino acids: CASTLPGGNTEAFF.

The chain employs TRBV10-2 and TRBJ2-1; tentatively, D is TRBD2 (6 bases). CDR3 length equals 13 residues. Germline assignment: CDR1 WSHSY and CDR2 SAAADI. Trimming removed 10 bases from V and 4 bases from J, with 14 bases in between. CDR3 loop: CATRRGGYNEQFF. CDR3 bases: TGCGCCACCCGGAGGGGTGGGTACAATGAGCAGTTCTTC.

The rearrangement uses TRBV19 and TRBJ2-3, with D perhaps matching TRBD2 (6 bases). V was cut by 4 bases and J by 2 bases, with 16 bases left in between. The germline V gene encodes CDR1 LNHDA and CDR2 SQIVND (reference sequence). There are 16 residues in the CDR3. This chain's CDR3 is CASSSLARGNTDTQYF. The CDR3 DNA reads as TGTGCCAGTAGTAGCCTCGCGCGGGGCAACACAGATACGCAGTATTTT.

The chain is built from TRBV5-6 and TRBJ1-1, with 9 bases lining up with TRBD1. The CDR3 spans 15 residues. Germline loops: CDR1 SGHDT, CDR2 YYEEEE. Trimming at V came to 0 bases and at J to 6 bases, leaving 6 bases not matched to a gene. CDR3 sequence reads: CASSLGTGVFSEAFF. The CDR3 DNA follows: TGTGCCAGCAGCTTGGGGACAGGGGTTTTCTCTGAAGCTTTCTTT. Complete variable domain (other parts from reference TRBV5-6 and TRBJ1-1): DAGVTQSPTHLIKTRGQQVTLRCSPKSGHDTVSWYQQALGQGPQFIFQYYEEEERQRGNFPDRFSGHQFPNYSSELNVNALLLGDSALYLCASSLGTGVFSEAFFGQGTRLTVV.

V and J are TRBV25-1 and TRBJ2-2, with 10 bases fitting TRBD1. The CDR3 spans 15 residues. Germline assignment: CDR1 MGHDK and CDR2 SYGVNS. The V and J ends lost 6 bases and 8 bases, in that order; junction bases with no gene match: 9. This chain's CDR3 is CASRARQGATGELFF. The CDR3 coding sequence is TGTGCCAGCAGGGCCCGACAGGGGGCGACGGGGGAGCTGTTTTTT. The full variable domain, rest sourced from reference TRBV25-1 and TRBJ2-2, is EADIYQTPRYLVIGTGKKITLECSQTMGHDKMYWYQQDPGMELHLIHYSYGVNSTEKGDLSSESTVSRIRTEHFPLTLESARPSHTSQYLCASRARQGATGELFFGEGSRLTVL.

The chain employs TRBV27 and TRBJ1-2, with D perhaps TRBD1 (6 bases). Germline V gene lookup returns CDR1 MNHEY and CDR2 SMNVEV (reference sequence). Trimming took off 4 bases at V and 6 bases at J, with 24 bases between the two ends. This CDR3 is built from 17 residues. The CDR3 bases are TGTGCCAGCAGTTCTATCACACAACTTGGACAGAGGAATGGCTACACCTTC. Amino acid sequence: CASSSITQLGQRNGYTF.

This clone was observed once. The chain is built from TRBV25-1 and TRBJ1-1; D is perhaps TRBD1 (6 bases). The CDR3 loop spans 14 amino acids. In germline, CDR1 is MGHDK, CDR2 SYGVNS. V was cut by 1 base and J by 7 bases, with 13 bases left in between. The CDR3 nucleotides read TGTGCCAGCAGTGAATCAGGGAGGGGGAGTGAAGCTTTCTTT. Translated: CASSESGRGSEAFF.

The chain couples TRBV24-1 to TRBJ2-1; TRBD1 might be the D (6 bases). V was cut by 7 bases and J by 8 bases, with 20 bases left in between. From germline, CDR1 is KGHDR and CDR2 SFDVKD. The CDR3 contains 15 residues. The CDR3 nucleotides read TGTGCCACCAGCGACCCAGGGGCACAATGGGATGAGCAGTTCTTC. Translation gives CATSDPGAQWDEQFF.

The rearrangement uses TRBV18 and TRBJ2-7; unclear D gene. The CDR3 sequence is 16 residues long. Between the trimmed V and J ends, which lost 0 bases and 6 bases, there was a span of 18 bases. Germline CDR1 and CDR2: KGHSH and LQKENI. CDR3: CASSPPENSSPAEQYF. CDR3 nucleotides: TGTGCCAGCTCACCACCGGAGAATAGTTCGCCAGCCGAGCAGTACTTC.

This clone has a handful of counts. The CDR3 region has the DNA TGCGCCAGCAGCTTATCTAGCTACAATGAGCAGTTCTTC. Protein product: CASSLSSYNEQFF. The rearrangement joins TRBV5-1 to TRBJ2-1; D gene uncertain. Per germline, CDR1 SGHRS and CDR2 YFSETQ. There are 13 residues in the CDR3. V was shortened by 2 bases and J by 3 bases, with 6 bases between the two germline ends.

The CDR3 here is CASSLRSQGAFQETQYF. As DNA, the CDR3 is TGCGCCAGCAGCTTGCGGTCGCAGGGGGCTTTCCAAGAGACCCAGTACTTC. The rearrangement links TRBV5-1 to TRBJ2-5, with TRBD1 matching 8 bases. The germline gives CDR1 SGHRS, CDR2 YFSETQ. This CDR3 comprises 17 residues. Germline trimming cut 1 base from V and 1 base from J; bases unmatched to any gene: 9. Filled out from reference TRBV5-1 and TRBJ2-5, the complete variable domain reads KAGVTQTPRYLIKTRGQQVTLSCSPISGHRSVSWYQQTPGQGLQFLFEYFSETQRNKGNFPGRFSGRQFSNSRSEMNVSTLELGDSALYLCASSLRSQGAFQETQYFGPGTRLLVL.

This clone was picked up a small number of times. The chain links TRBV5-1 to TRBJ1-1; 11 bases align to TRBD1. V was clipped by 4 bases and J by 7 bases; unmatched bases: 9. This CDR3 is built from 15 residues. Germline V gene data show CDR1 as SGHRS and CDR2 as YFSETQ. DNA for the CDR3: TGCGCCAGCAGCGGCGGACAGGGGGCTTCTGGTGAAGCTTTCTTT. Its translation: CASSGGQGASGEAFF.

The chain links TRBV3-1 (or the pseudogene TRBV3-2) to TRBJ1-5; 10 bases match TRBD1. The V segment lost 4 bases and the J segment 3 bases; nucleotides outside the gene matches: 6. The CDR3 contains 16 residues. CDR1 is LGHDT and CDR2 is YNNKEL in the germline V gene (reference sequence). As DNA, the CDR3 is TGTGCCAGCAGCCCGGGGGACAGGGGTTTCAATCAGCCCCAGCATTTT. This encodes CASSPGDRGFNQPQHF.

This chain links TRBV10-1 with TRBJ1-4; 9 nucleotides line up with TRBD1. J was trimmed by 7 bases and V by 6 bases; bases with no gene match: 6. Germline CDR1 and CDR2: WNHNN and SYGVQD (reference sequence). The CDR3 length is 14 residues. The CDR3 here is CASSPGTGPEKLFF. CDR3 bases: TGCGCCAGCAGCCCCGGGACAGGGCCTGAAAAACTGTTTTTT.

This chain joins TRBV11-2 and TRBJ2-1; 8 bases are shared with TRBD2. Germline CDR1 and CDR2: SGHAT and FQNNGV. The V and J ends lost 0 bases and 0 bases, in that order; junction bases with no gene match: 4. This CDR3 is 17 amino acids long. This CDR3 reads CASSLDLAGSSYNEQFF. In nucleotides, the CDR3 is TGTGCCAGCAGCTTAGATCTAGCGGGTAGCTCCTACAATGAGCAGTTCTTC. Drawing the rest from reference TRBV11-2 and TRBJ2-1, the complete variable domain is EAGVAQSPRYKIIEKRQSVAFWCNPISGHATLYWYQQILGQGPKLLIQFQNNGVVDDSQLPKDRFSAERLKGVDSTLKIQPAKLEDSAVYLCASSLDLAGSSYNEQFFGPGTRLTVL.